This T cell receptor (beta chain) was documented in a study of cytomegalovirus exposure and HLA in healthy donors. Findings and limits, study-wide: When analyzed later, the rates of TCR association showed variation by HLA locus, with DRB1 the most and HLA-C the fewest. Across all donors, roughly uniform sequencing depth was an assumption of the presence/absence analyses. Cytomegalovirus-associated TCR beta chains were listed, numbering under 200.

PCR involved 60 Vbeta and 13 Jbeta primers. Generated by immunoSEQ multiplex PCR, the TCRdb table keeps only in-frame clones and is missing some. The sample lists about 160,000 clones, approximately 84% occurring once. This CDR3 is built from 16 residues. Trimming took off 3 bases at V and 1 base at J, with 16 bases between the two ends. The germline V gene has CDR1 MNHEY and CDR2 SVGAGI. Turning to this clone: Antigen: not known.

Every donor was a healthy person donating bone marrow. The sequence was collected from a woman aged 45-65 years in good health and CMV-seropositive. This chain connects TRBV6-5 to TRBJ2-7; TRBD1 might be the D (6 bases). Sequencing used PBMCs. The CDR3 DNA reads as TGTGCCAGCAGTTATAACACTGGACAGAGATCCTACGAGCAGTACTTC. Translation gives CASSYNTGQRSYEQYF.